These 21 T cell receptor beta chains share one sample of origin, sequenced in a study of T cell responses to AZD1222 COVID-19 vaccine. Only in-frame clones appear in the TCRdb table, and some are missing; sequencing was by immunoSEQ multiplex PCR. The table has tens of thousands of clones, roughly nine tenths seen once; the top ten hold 11%. The specimen was peripheral blood, collected 28 days after the second AZD1222 dose. All receptors come from an adult who received the AZD1222 COVID-19 vaccine.

The rearrangement uses TRBV10-3 and TRBJ1-1; D might be TRBD1 (5 bases). V lost 6 bases and J 5 bases, leaving 16 bases between the germline ends. The CDR3 extends over 14 amino acids. Germline V gene lookup returns CDR1 ENHRY and CDR2 SYGVKD. The CDR3 loop is CAIRGTQARTEAFF. The CDR3 DNA sequence: TGTGCCATCAGGGGGACTCAAGCAAGGACTGAAGCTTTCTTT.

V and J are TRBV6-5 and TRBJ1-1; D is undetermined. Germline V gene sequence: CDR1 MNHEY, CDR2 SVGAGI. This CDR3 is 13 amino acids long. The ends were cut back, 0 bases at V and 8 bases at J, with 10 bases in the middle. This CDR3 reads CASSYSRVYEAFF. CDR3 coding DNA: TGTGCCAGCAGTTACTCGAGAGTCTACGAAGCTTTCTTT.

V and J are TRBV5-5 and TRBJ2-2, with no clear D. V was trimmed by 3 bases and J by 8 bases, leaving 14 bases between them. Germline-derived CDR1 and CDR2 are SGHKS and YYEKEE (reference sequence). The CDR3 totals 14 residues. The CDR3 DNA reads TGTGCCAGCAGCTCCGGCGGCGCTTGGGGGGAGCTGTTTTTT. It codes for CASSSGGAWGELFF.

This rearrangement joins TRBV12-5 to TRBJ1-4; 7 bases align to TRBD1. The trim removed 3 bases at V and 6 bases at J, leaving 7 bases unmatched. This CDR3 comprises 15 residues. In germline, CDR1 is LGHNT, CDR2 FRNRAP. The CDR3 here is CASGFLTGRDEKLFF. The CDR3 region has the DNA TGTGCTAGTGGTTTTCTGACAGGGCGGGATGAAAAACTGTTTTTT.

V is TRBV7-2 and J is TRBJ1-2, with D tentatively TRBD1 (5 bases). This CDR3 region has 14 residues. Germline loops: CDR1 SGHTA, CDR2 FQGNSA. Between the trimmed V and J ends, which lost 1 base and 3 bases, there was a span of 9 bases. The CDR3 sequence: CASSLGGSYYGYTF. The CDR3 region has the DNA TGTGCCAGCAGCTTAGGGGGCAGCTACTATGGCTACACCTTC.

V gene TRBV5-4 combines with J gene TRBJ1-2; maybe TRBD1 (6 bases). Germline V lookup: CDR1 SGHNT, CDR2 YYREEE (reference sequence). Trimming shortened V by 0 bases and J by 10 bases, and 16 bases separated the two germline ends. The CDR3 extends over 14 amino acids. This CDR3 reads CASSLDPRGDDYTF. CDR3 DNA sequence: TGTGCCAGCAGCTTGGATCCGAGGGGGGATGACTACACCTTC.

This chain uses TRBV5-1 with TRBJ2-4; no firm D call. Trimming pared 0 bases from V and 9 bases from J, leaving 13 bases between. The CDR3 consists of 14 residues. Germline CDR1 and CDR2: SGHRS and YFSETQ. The CDR3 is CASSLDPQLAIQYF. The CDR3 nucleotides are TGCGCCAGCAGCTTGGATCCCCAGCTCGCCATTCAGTACTTC.

This chain connects TRBV5-5 to TRBJ2-7; D call uncertain. V gave up 1 base and J gave up 4 bases, with 6 bases separating them. The V gene's germline CDR1 is SGHKS and CDR2 YYEKEE (reference sequence). This CDR3 has 12 amino acids. The CDR3 DNA follows: TGTGCCAGCAGCTTGACGACATACGAGCAGTACTTC. Residues: CASSLTTYEQYF.

The chain employs TRBV29-1 and TRBJ2-2, with D maybe TRBD1 (5 bases). This CDR3 comprises 13 residues. CDR1 SQVTM and CDR2 ANQGSEA come from the germline V gene. Deletions cut 5 bases from V and 3 bases from J, with 10 bases between. CDR3 protein: CSVRRQHTGELFF. As DNA, the CDR3 is TGCAGCGTTAGGAGACAGCACACCGGGGAGCTGTTTTTT.

This clone was seen more than once but under ten times. The genes are TRBV9 and TRBJ1-2; no clear D. The CDR3 consists of 12 residues. The ends were cut back, 0 bases at V and 5 bases at J, with 5 bases in the middle. Germline values: CDR1 SGDLS, CDR2 YYNGEE. CDR3 sequence reads: CASSVGPYGYTF. CDR3 coding DNA: TGTGCCAGCAGCGTAGGGCCTTATGGCTACACCTTC.

The chain employs TRBV10-1 and TRBJ2-1; D tentatively reads TRBD1 or TRBD2 (6 bases each). Trimming took off 7 bases at V and 2 bases at J, with 12 bases between the two ends. Germline V lookup: CDR1 WNHNN, CDR2 SYGVQD (reference sequence). The CDR3 extends over 14 amino acids. The CDR3 nucleotides are TGCGCCAGCAATACAGGGAGGCCCTACAATGAGCAGTTCTTC. Translation gives CASNTGRPYNEQFF.

This chain connects TRBV2 to TRBJ1-6; TRBD1 might be the D (5 bases). Trimming stripped 5 bases from V and 6 bases from J, with 11 bases between. CDR1 and CDR2 (germline): SNHLY, FYNNEI. The CDR3 contains 14 residues. CDR3 residues: CASSLDSFNSPLHF. The CDR3 region has the DNA TGTGCCAGCAGTCTAGACAGTTTTAATTCACCCCTCCACTTT.

The rearrangement uses TRBV15 and TRBJ2-2; 8 nucleotides agree with TRBD2. The CDR3 is 16 residues long. Looked up from germline, CDR1 is LNHNV and CDR2 is YYDKDF (reference sequence). The V gene end was trimmed by 1 base and the J gene end by 4 bases; junction bases not matched to a gene: 5. CDR3 sequence (DNA): TGTGCCACCAGCAGAGGCCCGGGGGGGAGCACCGGGGAGCTGTTTTTT. It yields the protein CATSRGPGGSTGELFF.

This clone was counted a few times. Here the CDR3 reads CASSTDRGLQETQYF. The CDR3 nucleotides are TGTGCCAGCAGCACGGACAGGGGGCTACAAGAGACCCAGTACTTC. This chain uses TRBV7-8 with TRBJ2-5, with 11 bases fitting TRBD1. CDR1 is SGHVS, CDR2 FQNEAQ, per germline. V lost 5 bases to trimming and J lost 2 bases; unmatched junction nucleotides: 4. This CDR3 is built from 15 residues.

The rearrangement uses TRBV5-4 and TRBJ1-6; the D gene is possibly TRBD1 (6 bases). V lost 5 bases, J lost 8 bases, and 17 bases lay in between. The CDR3 extends over 15 amino acids. The germline V gene has CDR1 SGHNT and CDR2 YYREEE (reference sequence). The CDR3 reads CASRFETGTYSPLHF. For the CDR3, the DNA is TGTGCCAGCAGATTTGAGACAGGAACCTATTCACCCCTCCACTTT.

CDR3 sequence: CASSPIGTSGGYNEQFF. The DNA of the CDR3 is TGCGCCAGCAGCCCTATTGGGACTAGCGGGGGCTACAATGAGCAGTTCTTC. J is TRBJ2-1 and V is TRBV5-1; 14 bases fit TRBD2. J gave up 3 bases and V 4 bases, and 6 bases lay outside the gene matches. CDR1 and CDR2 (germline): SGHRS, YFSETQ. This CDR3 contains 17 residues.

The chain uses TRBV5-1 and TRBJ2-3; D may be TRBD1 or TRBD2 (5 bases each). With 3 bases removed from V and 7 bases from J, the gap between germline ends came to 21 bases. Germline V gene lookup returns CDR1 SGHRS and CDR2 YFSETQ. The CDR3 totals 16 residues. DNA for the CDR3: TGCGCCAGCAGCTGGGGCTTGGGGGACCGGAGGAATACGCAGTATTTT. Amino acid sequence: CASSWGLGDRRNTQYF.

The chain combines TRBV24-1 with TRBJ1-5; TRBD1 agrees at 9 bases. The CDR3 covers 18 residues. The germline V gene has CDR1 KGHDR and CDR2 SFDVKD. The trim removed 3 bases at V and 4 bases at J, leaving 12 bases unmatched. CDR3 region: CATSDHPPGTGLNQPQHF. The CDR3 region has the DNA TGTGCCACCAGTGATCATCCTCCGGGGACAGGGTTGAATCAGCCCCAGCATTTT.

The V and J genes are TRBV30 and TRBJ1-2; D may be TRBD1 (6 bases). Germline assignment: CDR1 GTSNPN and CDR2 SVGIG (reference sequence). This CDR3 spans 10 amino acids. V was cut by 5 bases and J by 13 bases, with 14 bases left in between. The CDR3 sequence is CAWSTGMATF. CDR3 nucleotides: TGTGCCTGGTCCACAGGGATGGCCACCTTC.

This chain uses TRBV7-3 with TRBJ2-5; 13 nucleotides match TRBD2. The CDR3 covers 14 residues. CDR1 and CDR2 (germline): SGHTA, FQGTGA. V dropped 3 bases and J dropped 5; count of bases not matched to a gene: 0. This chain's CDR3 is CASSLGLAGETQYF. CDR3 bases: TGTGCCAGCAGCTTGGGACTAGCGGGGGAGACCCAGTACTTC.

This clone was seen more than once but under ten times. As DNA, the CDR3 is TGTGCCAGCAGCCTTCAGACAGGGAGGGATTCACCCCTCCACTTT. As protein: CASSLQTGRDSPLHF. This sequence joins TRBV5-4 and TRBJ1-6; the match to TRBD1 covers 7 bases. V gave up 4 bases and J gave up 8 bases; unmatched junction bases: 9. Germline V lookup: CDR1 SGHNT, CDR2 YYREEE (reference sequence). This CDR3 has 15 amino acids.